This section outlines one T cell receptor (beta chain) sequence together with its context. Its matching antigen is unknown. This sample was taken from a study of T cells after yellow fever vaccination. General study points: After the booster, about 95% of CD4 and roughly nine tenths of CD8 primary-response clones were re-detected. Repertoires obtained by FACS sorting could include abundant clonotypes that entered as contaminants from the bulk population. Clonotypes appearing in both CD4 and CD8 compartments existed, and their share was small.

Germline lookup yields CDR1 MGHRA and CDR2 YSYEKL. V was clipped by 1 base and J by 9 bases, with 15 bases between them. The CDR3 is made up of 14 amino acids. TCR cDNA was made by 5'RACE template switching, adding a universal primer site and UMIs. TCRdb ran MiXCR on the 5' RACE reads and lists one entry per CDR3 protein. The data contain approximately 450,000 distinct CDR3 sequences, 18% of them singletons. This clonotype originated in a man aged 18 to 29 who received the YFV17D yellow fever vaccine. The chain recombines TRBV4-1 with TRBJ2-5; possible D gene TRBD2, 5 bases. Material: PBMCs, obtained before the yellow fever booster vaccination. The CDR3 nucleotides are TGCGCCAGCAGCCAAGTGGGCCTTTCCGGGGCCCAGTACTTC. Its protein product is CASSQVGLSGAQYF.